These 22 T cell receptor beta chains originate from one sample sequenced in a study of memory CD8 T cells in hepatitis C reinfection. Time point described: peak reinfection, 3 to 8 weeks after reinfection detection. TCR sequencing was done directly ex vivo on sorted cells, without expansion in vitro. Sequencing used immunoSEQ multiplex PCR; TCRdb keeps in-frame clones, though not all of them. The sample includes fewer than 50,000 clones, roughly 90% of them seen just once. Material: naive CD8+ T cells sorted from blood. The receptor source for this set is a man younger than 30 with hepatitis C virus infection.

The genes are TRBV5-1 and TRBJ2-7; the D gene is possibly TRBD2 (6 bases). The germline CDR1 and CDR2 sequences are SGHRS and YFSETQ. The CDR3 length is 16 residues. The V and J ends lost 5 bases and 3 bases respectively, with 21 bases between them. CDR3 nucleotides: TGCGCCAGCAGTTCCCAGAGTGGTAGCGGAATCTACGAGCAGTACTTC. Translation: CASSSQSGSGIYEQYF.

This rearrangement joins TRBV7-2 to TRBJ2-1; 10 bases agree with TRBD2. This CDR3 has 17 residues. CDR1 is SGHTA, CDR2 FQGNSA, per germline. V shed 1 base, J shed 4 bases, and the junction held 7 bases outside the gene matches. The CDR3 region has the DNA TGTGCCAGCAGCTTAGAAGGCGGACTAGCGGTTTACAATGAGCAGTTCTTC. Translation: CASSLEGGLAVYNEQFF.

The rearrangement joins TRBV19 to TRBJ2-7; D possibly corresponds to TRBD1 (5 bases). The CDR3 covers 14 residues. Germline CDR1 is LNHDA and CDR2 is SQIVND (reference sequence). V lost 3 bases, J lost 1 base, and 10 bases lay in between. The CDR3 coding sequence is TGTGCCAGTAGTATCGTTGGGGCATCCTACGAGCAGTACTTC. It codes for CASSIVGASYEQYF.

This rearrangement joins TRBV19 to TRBJ2-1, with a tentative D call TRBD1 (5 bases). The CDR3 is 11 amino acids. Trimming took 8 bases from V and 9 from J, leaving 11 bases between them. From germline, CDR1 is LNHDA and CDR2 SQIVND (reference sequence). CDR3 in amino acids: CASSWGGEQFF. CDR3 nucleotides: TGTGCCAGTTCCTGGGGCGGTGAGCAGTTCTTC.

The table lists this clone with a count of one. V usage is TRBV19 and J usage is TRBJ2-1, with no clear D. Germline V CDR1 and CDR2: LNHDA, SQIVND (reference sequence). CDR3 length: 15 amino acids. V shed 8 bases and J shed 3 bases, with 17 bases lying between them. The CDR3 DNA follows: TGTGCCAGTGGGCCTTTTTCGGTTAGCTACAATGAGCAGTTCTTC. Translation: CASGPFSVSYNEQFF.

Relative to its sample, this clone is medium-sized. Other DNA variants within this sample encode the same CDR3. The chain has TRBV11-2 and TRBJ2-1; D ambiguous. The CDR3 is 12 amino acids. Germline CDR1 is SGHAT and CDR2 is FQNNGV. V shed 5 bases and J shed 3 bases, with 5 bases lying between them. The CDR3 DNA sequence: TGTGCCAGCAGCCTTTACTACAATGAGCAGTTCTTC. As protein: CASSLYYNEQFF.

The chain employs TRBV6-5 and TRBJ2-2; D gene uncertain. Looked up from germline, CDR1 is MNHEY and CDR2 is SVGAGI. Trimming took off 5 bases at V and 8 bases at J, with 12 bases between the two ends. The CDR3 totals 13 residues. CDR3 in DNA: TGTGCCAGCAGTGCCTCAGCCAGGGGGGAGCTGTTTTTT. Its protein product is CASSASARGELFF.

In its sample, this clone was seen a few times. The V gene is TRBV5-1, the J gene TRBJ1-1; TRBD1 might be the D (6 bases). V lost 4 bases to trimming and J lost 1 base, with 14 bases between them. The germline V gene has CDR1 SGHRS and CDR2 YFSETQ. The CDR3 is made up of 15 amino acids. CDR3 region: CASSMDSFENTEAFF. The CDR3 region has the DNA TGCGCCAGCAGCATGGACAGCTTCGAGAACACTGAAGCTTTCTTT.

This clone was detected only a few times. The J gene is TRBJ2-1, the V gene TRBV19, with TRBD1 matching 11 bases. The J segment lost 5 bases and the V segment lost 4 bases, leaving 10 bases of the junction unmatched. The CDR3 totals 17 residues. Germline CDR1 reads LNHDA; CDR2 reads SQIVND (reference sequence). CDR3 amino acids: CASSRSFSGQGDNEQFF. In DNA form, the CDR3 reads TGTGCCAGTAGTAGGTCTTTCTCGGGACAGGGGGACAATGAGCAGTTCTTC.

This chain connects TRBV6-1 to TRBJ2-1, with 12 bases aligning to TRBD2. CDR3 length: 20 amino acids. With V trimmed by 3 bases and J by 2 bases, 14 bases remained unmatched. Germline V gives CDR1 MNHNS, CDR2 SASEGT. CDR3 DNA: TGTGCCAGCAGTGAGGAGCTAGCGGGGGGGCGATCCGGGCCCTACAATGAGCAGTTCTTC. Protein: CASSEELAGGRSGPYNEQFF.

V usage is TRBV28 and J usage is TRBJ2-7; a weak D match, TRBD2 (6 bases). The CDR3 runs to 14 residues. V was shortened by 3 bases and J by 2 bases, with 11 bases between the two germline ends. Germline V lookup: CDR1 MDHEN, CDR2 SYDVKM. CDR3 nucleotide sequence: TGTGCCAGCAGTTTTGGGGGGTTGACCTACGAGCAGTACTTC. Amino acids: CASSFGGLTYEQYF. The entire variable domain, with the rest obtained from reference TRBV28 and TRBJ2-7, is as follows: DVKVTQSSRYLVKRTGEKVFLECVQDMDHENMFWYRQDPGLGLRLIYFSYDVKMKEKGDIPEGYSVSREKKERFSLILESASTNQTSMYLCASSFGGLTYEQYFGPGTRLTVT.

The chain is built from TRBV6-1 and TRBJ2-5; 9 positions match TRBD1. V gave up 2 bases and J gave up 8 bases; unmatched junction bases: 12. The length of the CDR3 is 16 residues. CDR1 is MNHNS, CDR2 SASEGT, per germline. The CDR3 DNA follows: TGTGCCAGCAGTGAATGGCACAGGGGGCTAGGGTACACCCAGTACTTC. Its translation is CASSEWHRGLGYTQYF.

This rearrangement joins TRBV7-9 to TRBJ2-2; D gene unclear. V lost 1 base, J lost 1 base, and 7 bases lay in between. From germline, CDR1 is SEHNR and CDR2 FQNEAQ (reference sequence). This CDR3 contains 15 residues. The CDR3 spells CASSLESGNTGELFF. The DNA for the CDR3 is TGTGCCAGCAGCTTAGAATCAGGGAACACCGGGGAGCTGTTTTTT.

Concerning this clone: Other DNA sequences in the sample encode the same CDR3. The chain is built from TRBV6-5 and TRBJ2-1; 12 nucleotides align to TRBD2. Germline V gene sequence: CDR1 MNHEY, CDR2 SVGAGI. This CDR3 has 16 residues. J gave up 2 bases and V 2 bases, and 1 base lay outside the gene matches. CDR3 nucleotide sequence: TGTGCCAGCAGTTACCTAGCGGGAGGGACCTACAATGAGCAGTTCTTC. This gives the protein CASSYLAGGTYNEQFF.

The chain recombines TRBV27 with TRBJ2-1; TRBD2 is a possible D gene (6 bases). Trimming left V 7 bases short and J 4 bases short, with 11 bases between. Germline assignment: CDR1 MNHEY and CDR2 SMNVEV (reference sequence). The CDR3 is made up of 13 amino acids. DNA for the CDR3: TGTGCCAGCACCCCCGGGGGTTACAATGAGCAGTTCTTC. It codes for CASTPGGYNEQFF.

The gene calls are TRBV5-6 and TRBJ2-1, with D unclear. Trimming cost V 2 bases and J 2 bases, with 17 bases left between them. The CDR3 contains 17 residues. Germline CDR1 is SGHDT and CDR2 is YYEEEE. For the CDR3, the DNA is TGTGCCAGCAGCTTATCGGTGCCCCCACCTACCTACAATGAGCAGTTCTTC. Protein product: CASSLSVPPPTYNEQFF.

The V gene is TRBV21-1, the J gene TRBJ2-3; the tabulated D call, TRBD2, remains unverified against the DNA. TRBV21-1 is a recognized pseudogene. The CDR3 spans 14 residues. Here the CDR3 reads CASNLTRGPDTQYF. In nucleotides, the CDR3 is TGTGCCAGCAACCTAACGCGGGGGCCAGATACGCAGTATTTT.

The J gene is TRBJ2-2, the V gene TRBV6-1; 8 bases fit TRBD2. The length of the CDR3 is 15 residues. V was clipped by 5 bases and J by 1 base; unmatched bases: 3. CDR1 MNHNS and CDR2 SASEGT come from the germline V gene. The CDR3 loop reads CASSRTSRNTGELFF. CDR3 nucleotide sequence: TGTGCCAGCAGTCGGACTAGCCGGAACACCGGGGAGCTGTTTTTT.

The genes are TRBV5-5 and TRBJ2-3, with 9 positions matching TRBD2. The CDR3 contains 20 residues. Germline-derived CDR1 and CDR2 are SGHKS and YYEKEE (reference sequence). J gave up 0 bases and V 2 bases, and 16 bases lay outside the gene matches. CDR3 in amino acids: CASSFGPLAGSAPSTDTQYF. The DNA of the CDR3 is TGTGCCAGCAGCTTTGGGCCCCTAGCGGGATCTGCCCCTAGCACAGATACGCAGTATTTT. The full variable domain, completed using reference TRBV5-5 and TRBJ2-3, is DAGVTQSPTHLIKTRGQQVTLRCSPISGHKSVSWYQQVLGQGPQFIFQYYEKEERGRGNFPDRFSARQFPNYSSELNVNALLLGDSALYLCASSFGPLAGSAPSTDTQYFGPGTRLTVL.

The CDR3 is CASSATGGTDTQYF. CDR3 sequence (DNA): TGTGCCAGCAGTGCGACAGGGGGCACAGATACGCAGTATTTT. This chain links TRBV6-4 with TRBJ2-3; TRBD1 agrees at 8 bases. The germline CDR1 and CDR2 sequences are MRHNA and SNTAGT. Trimming removed 4 bases from V and 1 base from J; junction bases left unmatched: 1. The CDR3 runs 14 residues.

The rearrangement links TRBV7-9 to TRBJ2-3; 10 bases match TRBD2. Germline CDR1 SEHNR, CDR2 FQNEAQ (reference sequence). V was clipped by 4 bases and J by 4 bases; unmatched bases: 8. This CDR3 is 16 amino acids long. CDR3 nucleotides: TGTGCCAGCAGCTCACCTAGCGGGAGTAGGCCAGATACGCAGTATTTT. It specifies CASSSPSGSRPDTQYF.

The chain recombines TRBV5-6 with TRBJ2-7, with TRBD1 matching 8 bases. This CDR3 is built from 15 residues. V lost 5 bases, J lost 0 bases, and 7 bases stayed unmatched. Looked up from germline, CDR1 is SGHDT and CDR2 is YYEEEE. The CDR3 is CASRSDREFSYEQYV. In DNA, the CDR3 is TGTGCCAGCAGGTCGGACAGGGAATTCTCCTACGAGCAGTACGTC.